This TCR beta chain came from a study of early T cells in non-severe SARS-CoV-2 infection. Across the study: Bulk RNA isolated from unsorted whole blood underwent sequencing; chains were not paired. General observations from the study: The matching step, a VDJdb search, favored anti-spike CD8 responses and missed private and CD4 specificities.

Germline V gene sequence: CDR1 SGHTA, CDR2 FQGNSA. With 4 bases removed from V and 0 bases from J, the gap between germline ends came to 9 bases. The length of the CDR3 is 15 residues. This clonotype was seen more than once but under ten times. Its antigen is currently unknown. Each single cDNA molecule received a unique molecular identifier. TCRdb reprocessed the 5' RACE reads with MiXCR, giving one entry per CDR3 protein. The sample contains 75,000 to 80,000 distinct CDR3 sequences, 15% to 18% of which appear only once. The material sequenced was whole blood. This chain connects TRBV7-2 to TRBJ1-4; a possible D gene is TRBD1 (5 bases). The source is an adult who was a healthcare worker with PCR-confirmed SARS-CoV-2 infection or an uninfected control (not recorded which). The CDR3 region is CASSSGLPTNEKLFF. The DNA of the CDR3 is TGTGCCAGCAGCTCGGGACTTCCAACTAATGAAAAACTGTTTTTT.